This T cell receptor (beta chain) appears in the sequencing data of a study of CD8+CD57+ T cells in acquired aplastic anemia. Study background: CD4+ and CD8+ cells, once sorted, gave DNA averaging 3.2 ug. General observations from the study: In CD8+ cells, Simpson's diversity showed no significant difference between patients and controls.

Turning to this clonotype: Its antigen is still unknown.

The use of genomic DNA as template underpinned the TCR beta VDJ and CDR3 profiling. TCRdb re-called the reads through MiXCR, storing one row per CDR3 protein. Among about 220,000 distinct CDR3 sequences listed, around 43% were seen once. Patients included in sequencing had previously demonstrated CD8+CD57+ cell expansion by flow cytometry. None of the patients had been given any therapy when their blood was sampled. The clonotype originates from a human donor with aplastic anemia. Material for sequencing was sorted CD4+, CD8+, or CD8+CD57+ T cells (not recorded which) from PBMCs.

The CDR3 protein is CASSQVGGCTDTQYF. The CDR3 DNA is TGTGCCAGCAGCCAAGTAGGCGGATGCACAGATACGCAGTATTTT. The chain uses TRBV7-9 and TRBJ2-3; D call uncertain. There are 15 residues in the CDR3. V was trimmed by 5 bases and J by 1 base, leaving 13 bases between them. The germline V gene encodes CDR1 SEHNR and CDR2 FQNEAQ (reference sequence).